The sequence of this TCR beta chain was determined in a study of response to subunit inactivated influenza vaccine. Study conclusions and caveats: It was the authors' suggestion that each seasonal influenza vaccination recruits few new T cells.

As regards this clonotype: Its target is not known. Germline is not matched at one junction end, which may reflect a read error.

TCRdb re-derived calls from the RT-PCR reads in MiXCR, one entry per CDR3 protein. The data hold fewer than 650,000 distinct CDR3 sequences, with approximately 12% observed a single time. Germline V gene lookup returns CDR1 MNHNY and CDR2 SVGAGI (reference sequence). The CDR3 extends over 13 amino acids. The sequenced sample was PBMCs from blood, obtained 45 days after vaccination. V gene TRBV6-6 combines with J gene TRBJ2-3; perhaps TRBD2 as D (6 bases). The receptor was derived from a man between 45 and 60 years old who received an inactivated influenza vaccine. The CDR3: CASSFSGVDMQYF. DNA of the CDR3: TGTGCCAGCAGTTTCTCGGGAGTAGATATGCAGTATTTT.